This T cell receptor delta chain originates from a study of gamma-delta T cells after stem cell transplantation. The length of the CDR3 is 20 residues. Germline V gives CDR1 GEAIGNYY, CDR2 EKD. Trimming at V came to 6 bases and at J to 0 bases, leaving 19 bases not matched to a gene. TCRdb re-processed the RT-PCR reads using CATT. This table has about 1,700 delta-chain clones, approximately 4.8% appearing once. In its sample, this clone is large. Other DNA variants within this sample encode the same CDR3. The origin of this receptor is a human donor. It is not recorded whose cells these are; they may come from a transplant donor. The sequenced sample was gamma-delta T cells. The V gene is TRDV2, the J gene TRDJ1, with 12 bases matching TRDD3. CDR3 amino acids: CACFSILLGDTESYTDKLIF. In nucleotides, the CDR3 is TGTGCCTGTTTCTCGATATTACTGGGGGATACCGAATCGTACACCGATAAACTCATCTTT.